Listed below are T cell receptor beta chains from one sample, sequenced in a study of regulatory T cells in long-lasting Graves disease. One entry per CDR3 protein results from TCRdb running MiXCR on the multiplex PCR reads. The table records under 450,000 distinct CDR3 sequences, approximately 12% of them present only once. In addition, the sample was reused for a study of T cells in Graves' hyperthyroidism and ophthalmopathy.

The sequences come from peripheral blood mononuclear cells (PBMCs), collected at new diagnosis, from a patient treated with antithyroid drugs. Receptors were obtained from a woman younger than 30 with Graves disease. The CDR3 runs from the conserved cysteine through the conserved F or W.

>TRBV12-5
CASGLGQGSNTEAFF
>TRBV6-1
CASTRREAGELFF
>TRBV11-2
CASSGQVDSGRAFQTQYF
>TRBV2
CASKPVNRGELFF
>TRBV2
CASSPVTGGPETQYF
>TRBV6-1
CASSKPGTSGRAGEQFF
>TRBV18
CASSPMDSQGTEAFF
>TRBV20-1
CSARDEPLAYNSPLHF
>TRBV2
CASRATGTGTDTQYF
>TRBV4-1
CASSQVGAEGGVYGYTF
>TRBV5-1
CASSLGRSGGHADTQYF
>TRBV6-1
CASRAGGADGYTF
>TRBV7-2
CASSPDRVLTDTQYF
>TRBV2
CASSDRGGAKGYTF
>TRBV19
CASSIWGRNTEAFF
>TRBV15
CATSRDLEETQYF
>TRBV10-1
CASSESTGQVNTEAFF
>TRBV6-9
CASRSVETQYF
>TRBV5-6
CASSRIIGGWETQYF
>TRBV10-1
CASSESPGAGAEAFF
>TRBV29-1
CSVEGPPTFSKNTGELFF
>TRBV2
CASSERVYQETQYF
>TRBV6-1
CASSGRVLRPNEQFF
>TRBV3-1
CASSHRDPEQYF
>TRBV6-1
CASTSSDRENTEAFF
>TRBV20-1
CSATSLADPTDTQYF
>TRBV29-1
CSVLGRGQETQYF
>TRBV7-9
CASSSLFSKAATGNTIYF
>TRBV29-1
CSVGFRLAGDDEQFF
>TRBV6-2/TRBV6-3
CASSWDSLTATSNQPQHF
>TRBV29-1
CSVAGTGNTGELFF
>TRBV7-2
CASSSPGRWNTEAFF
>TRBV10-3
CAISESRGWGYTF
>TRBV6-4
CASSLGTSGTGELFF
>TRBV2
CASSSGIRRGNTIYF
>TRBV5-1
CASSLAGTSTDTQYF
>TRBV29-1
CSVVRVMNTEAFF
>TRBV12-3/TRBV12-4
CASSLRGADTQYF
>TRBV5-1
CASSLEGFYEQYF